These 29 T cell receptor beta chains were all obtained from the same sample, sequenced in a study of blood T cell repertoires in COVID-19. Libraries were prepared by immunoSEQ multiplex PCR; TCRdb keeps only in-frame clonotypes and omits some of them. The sample holds about 140,000 clones; around nine tenths are singletons and the top ten take 3.5% to 5.5%. Sequences were obtained from peripheral blood. The receptors come from a woman aged 40 to 50 with acute or convalescent COVID-19.

This rearrangement joins TRBV7-2 to TRBJ1-3; D remains unclear. The ends were cut back, 1 base at V and 6 bases at J, with 4 bases in the middle. The CDR3 length is 12 residues. The germline CDR1 and CDR2 sequences are SGHTA and FQGNSA. This CDR3 reads CASSLGVNTIYF. The DNA for the CDR3 is TGTGCCAGCAGCTTAGGAGTAAACACCATATATTTT.

The chain carries TRBV7-9 and TRBJ1-1; D not certain. The CDR3 contains 14 residues. Germline CDR1 is SEHNR and CDR2 is FQNEAQ (reference sequence). The V gene lost 1 base and the J gene lost 1 base, with 7 bases spanning the gap. This chain's CDR3 is CASSLVTENTEAFF. For the CDR3, the DNA is TGTGCCAGCAGCTTAGTTACAGAGAACACTGAAGCTTTCTTT.

The count of this clone is one. The CDR3 protein is CASSQSLAGGSSGANVLTF. CDR3 bases: TGTGCCAGCAGCCAGTCCTTAGCGGGAGGTTCCTCTGGGGCCAACGTCCTGACTTTC. The gene calls are TRBV4-2 and TRBJ2-6; 10 nucleotides line up with TRBD2. The CDR3 extends over 19 amino acids. Losses at the gene ends were 3 bases for V and 0 bases for J; bases not matched to a gene: 8. The V gene's germline CDR1 is LGHNA and CDR2 YNFKEQ.

The genes are TRBV9 and TRBJ2-7; TRBD1 agrees at 9 bases. This CDR3 region has 15 residues. Germline CDR1 SGDLS, CDR2 YYNGEE. Unmatched junction bases numbered 5, after V lost 4 bases and J lost 0 bases. The CDR3 nucleotides are TGTGCCAGCAGCTCAACAGGGGGCCCCTCCTACGAGCAGTACTTC. It is translated as CASSSTGGPSYEQYF.

The chain is built from TRBV4-2 and TRBJ2-3, with D unclear. The CDR3 loop spans 22 amino acids. V was trimmed by 1 base and J by 0 bases, leaving 29 bases between them. Looked up from germline, CDR1 is LGHNA and CDR2 is YNFKEQ. This chain's CDR3 is CASSQAQVLPLLSRTSTDTQYF. CDR3 in DNA: TGTGCCAGCAGCCAAGCCCAGGTCTTGCCTCTCTTAAGCAGAACCAGCACAGATACGCAGTATTTT.

The chain employs TRBV3-1 (or the pseudogene TRBV3-2) and TRBJ2-2; TRBD2 is a possible D gene (5 bases). The CDR3 consists of 16 residues. Between the trimmed V and J ends, which lost 4 bases and 5 bases, there was a span of 17 bases. CDR1 and CDR2 (germline): LGHDT, YNNKEL (reference sequence). The CDR3 DNA reads as TGTGCCAGCAGCCCGGGAATGGCTAGCCGGACCGGGGAGCTGTTTTTT. It is translated as CASSPGMASRTGELFF.

The chain employs TRBV19 and TRBJ1-5; TRBD1 agrees at 11 bases. This CDR3 spans 18 amino acids. The germline gives CDR1 LNHDA, CDR2 SQIVND (reference sequence). The junction had 9 bases not matched to a gene; V was cut back by 5 bases and J by 0 bases. The CDR3 reads CASSARRTGGNSNQPQHF. The CDR3, as DNA: TGTGCCAGTAGTGCCCGGAGGACAGGGGGCAATAGCAATCAGCCCCAGCATTTT.

The chain is built from TRBV6-5 and TRBJ1-2; TRBD1 matches at 7 bases. Trimming removed 8 bases from V and 13 bases from J; junction bases left unmatched: 13. The CDR3 is 12 residues long. CDR1 and CDR2 from the germline V gene are MNHEY and SVGAGI. CDR3 sequence: CASVDRDMCSTF. The CDR3 DNA is TGTGCCAGCGTCGACAGGGATATGTGCTCCACCTTC.

This chain connects TRBV6-2 or TRBV6-3 to TRBJ1-2, with 7 bases that match TRBD1. The CDR3 is 13 residues long. V dropped 6 bases and J dropped 5; count of bases not matched to a gene: 6. CDR1 and CDR2 from the germline V gene are MNHEY and SVGEGT. DNA for the CDR3: TGTGCCAGCAGCCTAGGGACAGCTTATGGCTACACCTTC. Translated, it gives CASSLGTAYGYTF.

Only one count was recorded for this clone. The chain employs TRBV2 and TRBJ1-1; TRBD1 is a possible D gene (5 bases). This CDR3 comprises 13 residues. Germline V gene data show CDR1 as SNHLY and CDR2 as FYNNEI. Trimming cost V 3 bases and J 4 bases, with 9 bases left between them. CDR3 region: CASSDQGFTEAFF. The DNA of the CDR3 is TGTGCCAGCAGTGACCAGGGCTTCACTGAAGCTTTCTTT.

In nucleotides, the CDR3 is TGTGCCAGCAGCCAGGCTCCGGGACAGGGACGGGAACAGTACTTC. Protein sequence: CASSQAPGQGREQYF. The chain employs TRBV3-1 (or the pseudogene TRBV3-2) and TRBJ2-7, with TRBD1 matching over 9 bases. CDR1 LGHDT and CDR2 YNNKEL come from the germline V gene (reference sequence). The V and J ends lost 3 bases and 10 bases, in that order; junction bases with no gene match: 13. This CDR3 comprises 15 residues.

The chain carries TRBV19 and TRBJ2-1; 7 bases line up with TRBD2. Per the germline V gene, CDR1 is LNHDA and CDR2 is SQIVND (reference sequence). V was clipped by 3 bases and J by 7 bases; unmatched bases: 9. The CDR3 covers 15 residues. The CDR3 DNA sequence: TGTGCCAGTAGTATCCAGGGCGGGAGTATAAATGAGCAGTTCTTC. Its translation is CASSIQGGSINEQFF.

The rearrangement links TRBV7-8 to TRBJ2-1; no clear D gene. Trimming cost V 4 bases and J 8 bases, with 15 bases left between them. The CDR3 runs to 14 residues. Looked up from germline, CDR1 is SGHVS and CDR2 is FQNEAQ. CDR3 in amino acids: CASSSISARYEQFF. The DNA of the CDR3 is TGTGCCAGCAGCTCAATTTCCGCTAGGTATGAGCAGTTCTTC.

The chain links TRBV19 to TRBJ2-3; TRBD2 matches 9 bases. With V trimmed by 5 bases and J by 9 bases, 12 bases remained unmatched. The CDR3 is 15 amino acids. In germline, CDR1 is LNHDA, CDR2 SQIVND (reference sequence). The CDR3 reads CASSSPSGARYTQYF. In DNA, the CDR3 is TGTGCCAGTAGTTCCCCTAGCGGGGCAAGGTACACGCAGTATTTT.

V is TRBV19 and J is TRBJ2-3; D is ambiguous. The V and J ends lost 4 bases and 1 base respectively, with 12 bases between them. Germline loops: CDR1 LNHDA, CDR2 SQIVND (reference sequence). The CDR3 loop spans 15 amino acids. DNA for the CDR3: TGTGCCAGTAGTAAATATAGAGTTCGCACAGATACGCAGTATTTT. This translates into CASSKYRVRTDTQYF.

The chain uses TRBV30 and TRBJ2-7; perhaps TRBD1 as D (6 bases). CDR1 and CDR2 (germline): GTSNPN, SVGIG (reference sequence). This CDR3 has 13 amino acids. V gave up 0 bases and J gave up 7 bases, with 13 bases separating them. The CDR3 nucleotides are TGTGCCTGGAGTGTCCAGGGGATGGGAGAGCAGTACTTC. This gives the protein CAWSVQGMGEQYF.

The genes are TRBV7-3 and TRBJ2-3; D is undetermined. This CDR3 has 16 amino acids. V was pared by 5 bases and J by 0 bases, with 15 bases between. Germline lookup yields CDR1 SGHTA and CDR2 FQGTGA. The CDR3 DNA reads as TGTGCCAGCAGCCGCGCCTTTCGCTCTAGCACAGATACGCAGTATTTT. Its translation is CASSRAFRSSTDTQYF.

The chain has TRBV18 and TRBJ1-5; D is ambiguous. The germline V gene has CDR1 KGHSH and CDR2 LQKENI. Trimming left V 4 bases short and J 4 bases short, with 8 bases between. This CDR3 has 13 residues. The CDR3 region is CASSHTINQPQHF. In nucleotides, the CDR3 is TGTGCCAGCTCACACACCATAAATCAGCCCCAGCATTTT. Together with reference TRBV18 and TRBJ1-5, the CDR3 gives the full variable domain: NAGVMQNPRHLVRRRGQEARLRCSPMKGHSHVYWYRQLPEEGLKFMVYLQKENIIDESGMPKERFSAEFPKEGPSILRIQQVVRGDSAAYFCASSHTINQPQHFGDGTRLSIL.

The J gene is TRBJ1-1, the V gene TRBV6-2 or TRBV6-3; TRBD1 agrees at 9 bases. CDR1 is MNHEY and CDR2 is SVGEGT in the germline V gene. V gave up 5 bases and J gave up 5 bases; unmatched junction bases: 6. This CDR3 has 14 amino acids. CDR3 residues: CASSTSTGGTEAFF. The CDR3 DNA sequence: TGTGCCAGCAGTACCTCGACAGGGGGGACTGAAGCTTTCTTT.

V gene TRBV10-3 combines with J gene TRBJ2-1, with D possibly called TRBD1 or TRBD2 (9 bases each). The V end lost 10 bases, the J end lost 9 bases, and 28 bases lay between the germline ends. CDR3 length equals 16 residues. Germline CDR1 and CDR2: ENHRY and SYGVKD. The chain's CDR3 is CATGTGPGLAEFEQFF. The CDR3 bases are TGTGCCACCGGGACAGGGCCGGGACTAGCCGAATTTGAGCAGTTCTTC.

This rearrangement joins TRBV5-1 to TRBJ2-3, with D maybe TRBD2 (5 bases). The V gene lost 0 bases and the J gene lost 5 bases, with 10 bases spanning the gap. The V gene's germline CDR1 is SGHRS and CDR2 YFSETQ. The CDR3 has 14 residues. The CDR3: CASSLGGLGDTQYF. For the CDR3, the DNA is TGCGCCAGCAGCTTGGGCGGACTTGGAGATACGCAGTATTTT.

CDR3 nucleotides: TGTGCCAGCAGCGTAGGGCGGGACAGCATATACAATGAGCAGTTCTTC. It translates to CASSVGRDSIYNEQFF. The gene calls are TRBV9 and TRBJ2-1; perhaps TRBD1 as D (7 bases). The CDR3 runs 16 residues. Germline lookup yields CDR1 SGDLS and CDR2 YYNGEE. V shed 0 bases and J shed 4 bases, with 14 bases lying between them.

CDR3 DNA sequence: TGTGCCAGCAGCTTAAGGCGGGGGGGCACAGATACGCAGTATTTT. Its protein product is CASSLRRGGTDTQYF. The gene calls are TRBV7-3 and TRBJ2-3; 8 nucleotides agree with TRBD2. V shed 1 base and J 1 base; nucleotides not matched to a gene: 1. The CDR3 has 15 amino acids. CDR1 and CDR2 (germline): SGHTA, FQGTGA. The whole variable domain, filled in from reference TRBV7-3 and TRBJ2-3, reads GAGVSQTPSNKVTEKGKYVELRCDPISGHTALYWYRQSLGQGPEFLIYFQGTGAADDSGLPNDRFFAVRPEGSVSTLKIQRTERGDSAVYLCASSLRRGGTDTQYFGPGTRLTVL.

CDR3 nucleotide sequence: TGTGCCAGCAGCCGAACCGGGACAGGGGCCGGATTCTCAGGAAACACCATATATTTT. Its translation is CASSRTGTGAGFSGNTIYF. This rearrangement joins TRBV28 to TRBJ1-3; TRBD1 matches at 10 bases. Unmatched junction bases numbered 18, after V lost 6 bases and J lost 4 bases. The CDR3 has 19 residues. The V gene's germline CDR1 is MDHEN and CDR2 SYDVKM.

This clone is large (0.1 to 1%) in the sample. The chain carries TRBV27 and TRBJ1-4, with D tentatively TRBD1 (5 bases). Trimming removed 8 bases from V and 4 bases from J, with 14 bases in between. This CDR3 spans 14 amino acids. Germline lookup yields CDR1 MNHEY and CDR2 SMNVEV (reference sequence). CDR3 sequence reads: CASSPDTYNEKLFF. CDR3 nucleotides: TGTGCCAGCTCCCCGGACACCTATAATGAAAAACTGTTTTTT.

The genes are TRBV5-1 and TRBJ2-1, with 12 bases identical to TRBD2. V trimming: 3 bases; J trimming: 3 bases; junction bases outside the gene matches: 7. This CDR3 contains 17 residues. Germline V lookup: CDR1 SGHRS, CDR2 YFSETQ. The chain's CDR3 is CASSSILAGGVYNEQFF. In DNA, the CDR3 is TGCGCCAGCAGCTCGATTCTAGCGGGAGGGGTCTACAATGAGCAGTTCTTC.

The chain couples TRBV4-1 to TRBJ1-5, with D uncertain. V gave up 1 base and J gave up 6 bases, with 13 bases separating them. CDR3 length equals 15 residues. The germline V gene has CDR1 MGHRA and CDR2 YSYEKL. Here the CDR3 reads CASSQGQALGQPQHF. The DNA for the CDR3 is TGCGCCAGCAGCCAAGGGCAGGCCTTGGGTCAGCCCCAGCATTTT.

V gene TRBV4-1 combines with J gene TRBJ2-1; 7 bases line up with TRBD2. Germline CDR1 reads MGHRA; CDR2 reads YSYEKL. This CDR3 contains 15 residues. With 1 base clipped from V and 6 bases from J, the junction kept 6 bases outside the gene matches. For the CDR3, the DNA is TGCGCCAGCAGCCAAGGGGCTAGCGGTTTCAATGAGCAGTTCTTC. Its protein is CASSQGASGFNEQFF.

This clone was detected only a few times. The chain uses TRBV6-2 or TRBV6-3 and TRBJ2-1; no clear D. The CDR3 runs to 13 residues. With 5 bases removed from V and 4 bases from J, the gap between germline ends came to 9 bases. Germline V gene lookup returns CDR1 MNHEY and CDR2 SVGEGT. This CDR3 reads CASSKTSYNEQFF. DNA of the CDR3: TGTGCCAGCAGTAAAACTTCTTACAATGAGCAGTTCTTC.